The next 8 T cell receptor beta chains were all read from a single sample in a study of vaccination effects on CD4 cells after COVID-19. These receptors have no known antigen. Before any sequencing was done, the ViraFEST assay used viral peptide pools to expand antigen-specific CD4+ T cells. After more than 9 days in culture, the CD4+ T cells were isolated. The person acquired a PCR-confirmed SARS-CoV-2 infection between March and December 2020. Vaccination of participants consisted of two doses of either the BNT162b2 or mRNA-1273 vaccine. TCRdb's copy holds only in-frame clones and misses some; the assay was immunoSEQ multiplex PCR. Among roughly 15,000 clones listed, more than 65% were seen once. This specimen was CD4+ T cells from PBMCs cultured with SARS-CoV-2 spike peptides, taken after COVID-19 vaccination. Every receptor here comes from a human donor who had a prior SARS-CoV-2 infection.

This clone has more than one count but fewer than ten. This rearrangement joins TRBV28 to TRBJ1-1, with D perhaps matching TRBD1 (6 bases). Trimming took off 9 bases at V and 5 bases at J, with 19 bases between the two ends. Germline V gives CDR1 MDHEN, CDR2 SYDVKM. This CDR3 spans 14 amino acids. The CDR3 coding sequence is TGTGCCAGTCTTTCCAGGGGTGAGCAAACTGAAGCTTTCTTT. Translated, it gives CASLSRGEQTEAFF.

V is TRBV7-3 and J is TRBJ2-1; 9 bases fit TRBD2. CDR3 length: 18 amino acids. V gave up 5 bases and J gave up 4 bases; unmatched junction bases: 15. In germline, CDR1 is SGHTA, CDR2 FQGTGA. Written as DNA, the CDR3 is TGTGCCAGCAGCCCTTCACCGGGACTAGCTCCGGAGTACAATGAGCAGTTCTTC. Its translation: CASSPSPGLAPEYNEQFF. Supplemented by reference TRBV7-3 and TRBJ2-1, the full variable domain reads GAGVSQTPSNKVTEKGKYVELRCDPISGHTALYWYRQSLGQGPEFLIYFQGTGAADDSGLPNDRFFAVRPEGSVSTLKIQRTERGDSAVYLCASSPSPGLAPEYNEQFFGPGTRLTVL.

This chain joins TRBV10-3 and TRBJ1-4, with a weak D call TRBD1 (5 bases). V lost 3 bases, J lost 4 bases, and 21 bases lay in between. There are 18 residues in the CDR3. The germline V gene has CDR1 ENHRY and CDR2 SYGVKD. CDR3 residues: CAISEKGTLGTGNEKLFF. Here the CDR3 DNA reads TGTGCCATCAGTGAAAAAGGGACTCTCGGGACGGGTAATGAAAAACTGTTTTTT.

The rearrangement joins TRBV5-1 to TRBJ2-3, with TRBD1 matching 8 bases. V lost 5 bases, J lost 2 bases, and 10 bases stayed unmatched. The CDR3 covers 16 residues. Germline CDR1 reads SGHRS; CDR2 reads YFSETQ. CDR3 nucleotide sequence: TGCGCCAGCAGATCCATGCAGGGGGCCGTCACAGATACGCAGTATTTT. Its protein product is CASRSMQGAVTDTQYF. The whole variable domain, remainder taken from reference TRBV5-1 and TRBJ2-3, is KAGVTQTPRYLIKTRGQQVTLSCSPISGHRSVSWYQQTPGQGLQFLFEYFSETQRNKGNFPGRFSGRQFSNSRSEMNVSTLELGDSALYLCASRSMQGAVTDTQYFGPGTRLTVL.

V is TRBV4-2 and J is TRBJ2-5; no definite D call. Germline lookup yields CDR1 LGHNA and CDR2 YNFKEQ. The CDR3 loop spans 11 amino acids. Trimming took off 0 bases at V and 4 bases at J, with 0 bases between the two ends. The CDR3 is CASSQEETQYF. In nucleotides, the CDR3 is TGTGCCAGCAGCCAAGAAGAGACCCAGTACTTC.

The chain employs TRBV19 and TRBJ2-3; D ambiguous. CDR1 and CDR2 from the germline V gene are LNHDA and SQIVND (reference sequence). V was pared by 7 bases and J by 0 bases, with 11 bases between. The CDR3 is 14 amino acids. This CDR3 is CASTGPMSTDTQYF. The CDR3 DNA follows: TGTGCCAGTACTGGGCCTATGAGCACAGATACGCAGTATTTT.

The chain employs TRBV28 and TRBJ1-4, with D perhaps matching TRBD1 (6 bases). The CDR3 runs to 13 residues. Germline V CDR1 and CDR2: MDHEN, SYDVKM. V gave up 2 bases and J gave up 11 bases, with 12 bases separating them. CDR3 coding DNA: TGTGCCAGCAGTTTACCACTAACAGGGAAACTGTTTTTT. This sequence encodes CASSLPLTGKLFF.

The chain combines TRBV27 with TRBJ2-7; the match to TRBD1 covers 9 bases. Germline V gene lookup returns CDR1 MNHEY and CDR2 SMNVEV (reference sequence). V was clipped by 2 bases and J by 6 bases; unmatched bases: 5. This CDR3 is 14 amino acids long. CDR3 coding DNA: TGTGCCAGCAGTTTAATGGGACAGGGAAGCGAGCAGTACTTC. This sequence encodes CASSLMGQGSEQYF.